This paragraph reports one TCR beta chain. This sample was included in a study of cytomegalovirus exposure and HLA in healthy donors. The CDR3 runs to 14 residues. V lost 4 bases and J 3 bases, leaving 11 bases between the germline ends. Germline CDR1 reads KGHSH; CDR2 reads LQKENI. Both 60 Vbeta primers and 13 Jbeta primers went into the PCR. Sequencing used immunoSEQ multiplex PCR; TCRdb keeps in-frame clones, though not all of them. This sample yields 35,000 to 40,000 clones, of which 74% are seen a single time; 6.3% belongs to the top ten. Sequencing input: PBMCs. The receptor comes from a man aged 25 to 40 in good health and CMV-seronegative. The chain uses TRBV18 and TRBJ2-3; D not certain. This CDR3 reads CASSQTATTDTQYF. Here the CDR3 DNA reads TGTGCCAGCTCACAAACAGCAACAACAGATACGCAGTATTTT.